The sequence of this T cell receptor beta chain was determined in a study of beta chain features in type 1 diabetes. Study background: The patient and healthy donor groups were comparable for age, gender and cell yields. Study observations and caveats: Moderately but significantly shorter TCRB CDR3s were found in Type 1 diabetes patients in all four CD4+ subsets. The naive, central memory and Treg TCRB repertoires showed an apparent similarity that was greater among patients than among healthy donors.

Every bit of the isolated RNA underwent reverse transcription, so sequencing read expressed TCRB transcripts. TCRdb's copy holds only in-frame clones and misses some; the assay was immunoSEQ multiplex PCR. The table has 600,000 or so clones, over 13% seen once. The V end was cut by 0 bases, the J end by 9 bases, with 12 bases between. The CDR3 covers 14 residues. CDR1 and CDR2 from the germline V gene are SGHRS and YFSETQ. Based on CD45RO/CCR7/CD25/CD127/CD95/CD27, CD4+ regulatory, stem cell-like memory, naive and central memory cells were sorted. This clone has a handful of counts. What it binds is unknown.

The sequenced material came from naive CD4+ T cells from blood. This receptor was identified in a man aged 18 to 29 with type 1 diabetes. This chain links TRBV5-1 with TRBJ2-2; D is ambiguous. The CDR3 region has the DNA TGCGCCAGCAGCTTGGTTACTTCGGAGAGGGAGCTGTTTTTT. It translates to CASSLVTSERELFF.